This passage covers 24 T cell receptor beta chains from one sample sequenced in a study of blood T cell repertoires in COVID-19. Assay: immunoSEQ multiplex PCR; the TCRdb copy retains only in-frame clones and omits some. The sample includes hundreds of thousands of clones, more than 75% of them seen just once. Material: PBMCs or T cells enriched from blood (not recorded which). Receptors originate from a middle-aged man who had recovered from COVID-19.

The chain combines TRBV9 with TRBJ2-5; 11 bases map to TRBD1. Trimming took 4 bases from V and 5 from J; bases not matched to a gene: 13. The CDR3 covers 17 residues. Germline V CDR1 and CDR2: SGDLS, YYNGEE. CDR3 nucleotide sequence: TGTGCCAGCAGCTCATCCTCCGGACAGGGGGCAGGGGAGACCCAGTACTTC. It codes for CASSSSSGQGAGETQYF.

The J gene is TRBJ1-5, the V gene TRBV28, with D unclear. Per the germline V gene, CDR1 is MDHEN and CDR2 is SYDVKM. The CDR3 has 15 amino acids. With 6 bases removed from V and 4 bases from J, the gap between germline ends came to 16 bases. CDR3 region: CASSLSVTRNQPQHF. CDR3 DNA sequence: TGTGCCAGCAGCCTTTCGGTCACCAGGAATCAGCCCCAGCATTTT.

The chain employs TRBV21-1 and TRBJ1-1; the tabulated D call, TRBD1, remains unverified against the DNA. TRBV21-1 is tagged as a pseudogene. The length of the CDR3 is 15 residues. CDR3 sequence: CASRLKGVCLTEAFF. The CDR3, as DNA: TGTGCCAGCAGGCTTAAAGGGGTGTGCCTCACTGAAGCTTTCTTT.

The chain uses TRBV6-5 and TRBJ2-1, with a tentative D call TRBD2 (6 bases). Trimming left V 8 bases short and J 2 bases short, with 10 bases between. CDR1 MNHEY and CDR2 SVGAGI come from the germline V gene. This CDR3 region has 13 residues. The DNA for the CDR3 is TGTGCCAGCTCCGGGAGTCCCTACAATGAGCAGTTCTTC. The encoded protein is CASSGSPYNEQFF.

This chain joins TRBV18 and TRBJ1-4; 10 nucleotides agree with TRBD1. CDR1 and CDR2 from the germline V gene are KGHSH and LQKENI. This CDR3 is built from 15 residues. V lost 3 bases, J lost 6 bases, and 4 bases stayed unmatched. The CDR3 here is CASSPGTGADEKLFF. The CDR3 nucleotides read TGTGCCAGCTCACCCGGGACAGGGGCGGATGAAAAACTGTTTTTT.

J is TRBJ2-7 and V is TRBV28, with TRBD2 matching 8 bases. Trimming took 5 bases from V and 1 from J; bases not matched to a gene: 4. Germline V gives CDR1 MDHEN, CDR2 SYDVKM. The CDR3 has 14 residues. The CDR3 loop is CASSEGTRSYEQYF. In DNA form, the CDR3 reads TGTGCCAGCAGTGAAGGGACTAGATCCTACGAGCAGTACTTC.

This clone is a singleton in its sample. This chain links TRBV12-3 or TRBV12-4 with TRBJ2-5; D gene ambiguous. This CDR3 comprises 12 residues. Trimming shortened V by 7 bases and J by 4 bases, and 10 bases separated the two germline ends. CDR3 amino acids: CASMRDVETQYF. CDR3 coding DNA: TGTGCCAGCATGAGAGATGTAGAGACCCAGTACTTC.

Here the CDR3 DNA reads TGTGCCAGCAGGCCCGGCGGACAGGGGTTTGACACCGGGGAGCTGTTTTTT. It translates to CASRPGGQGFDTGELFF. V and J are TRBV5-8 and TRBJ2-2; 9 bases align to TRBD1. CDR3 size: 17 residues. The V segment lost 5 bases and the J segment 3 bases; nucleotides outside the gene matches: 11. Germline CDR1 SGHTS, CDR2 YDEGEE.

This chain links TRBV3-1 (or the pseudogene TRBV3-2) with TRBJ1-6, with D perhaps TRBD1 (5 bases). The CDR3 totals 14 residues. Trimming pared 6 bases from V and 8 bases from J, leaving 14 bases between. Looked up from germline, CDR1 is LGHDT and CDR2 is YNNKEL (reference sequence). DNA for the CDR3: TGTGCCAGCAGTCGCGGGACCGCCGATTCACCCCTCCACTTT. Protein product: CASSRGTADSPLHF.

J is TRBJ1-5 and V is TRBV5-8, with 12 nucleotides matching TRBD1. The CDR3 is 16 amino acids. Germline values: CDR1 SGHTS, CDR2 YDEGEE. Trimming took 4 bases from V and 6 from J; bases not matched to a gene: 8. CDR3 region: CASSRAGTGGSQPQHF. Written as DNA, the CDR3 is TGTGCCAGCAGCAGAGCCGGGACAGGGGGCAGTCAGCCCCAGCATTTT.

Regarding this clone: The same CDR3 is also encoded by other DNA sequences in this sample. J is TRBJ2-5 and V is TRBV6-5; 9 nucleotides agree with TRBD2. V lost 6 bases to trimming and J lost 5 bases; unmatched junction nucleotides: 1. This CDR3 spans 12 amino acids. In germline, CDR1 is MNHEY, CDR2 SVGAGI. The CDR3: CASRGLAETQYF. In nucleotides, the CDR3 is TGTGCCAGCAGGGGACTAGCCGAGACCCAGTACTTC.

This clone is a singleton in its sample. The chain combines TRBV5-1 with TRBJ2-3; possibly TRBD1 for D (6 bases). Trimming took 4 bases from V and 5 from J, leaving 14 bases between them. This CDR3 contains 14 residues. Germline loops: CDR1 SGHRS, CDR2 YFSETQ. The CDR3 spells CASSDGDMVDTQYF. The DNA for the CDR3 is TGCGCCAGCAGCGATGGGGACATGGTAGATACGCAGTATTTT.

The V call is TRBV6-6, the J call TRBJ1-5; 7 nucleotides agree with TRBD1. Trimming at V came to 1 base and at J to 5 bases, leaving 8 bases not matched to a gene. Germline CDR1 and CDR2: MNHNY and SVGAGI (reference sequence). This CDR3 comprises 16 residues. CDR3 sequence: CASSYYRGDSYQPQHF. The DNA of the CDR3 is TGTGCCAGCAGTTACTACCGTGGGGACAGTTATCAGCCCCAGCATTTT.

This chain uses TRBV9 with TRBJ1-6; 8 positions match TRBD1. The V gene end was trimmed by 5 bases and the J gene end by 1 base; junction bases not matched to a gene: 5. The CDR3 consists of 16 residues. Germline CDR1 reads SGDLS; CDR2 reads YYNGEE. The CDR3, as DNA: TGTGCCAGCAGTAATACAGGGGGATCCTATAATTCACCCCTCCACTTT. Its protein product is CASSNTGGSYNSPLHF.

Comments on this clone: The same CDR3 also results from other DNA sequences found in this sample. The V and J genes are TRBV27 and TRBJ1-1; TRBD1 might be the D (5 bases). Germline loops: CDR1 MNHEY, CDR2 SMNVEV (reference sequence). The CDR3 spans 13 residues. V was pared by 6 bases and J by 2 bases, with 10 bases between. The CDR3 DNA is TGTGCCAGCAGCATACAGGTCAACACTGAAGCTTTCTTT. Amino acid sequence: CASSIQVNTEAFF.

V gene TRBV30 combines with J gene TRBJ1-2; TRBD1 is a possible D gene (6 bases). CDR1 GTSNPN and CDR2 SVGIG come from the germline V gene (reference sequence). The CDR3 is made up of 13 amino acids. V lost 7 bases, J lost 6 bases, and 18 bases lay in between. CDR3 residues: CALRIQGMDGYTF. DNA for the CDR3: TGTGCCTTGAGAATACAGGGTATGGATGGCTACACCTTC. The full variable domain, rest sourced from reference TRBV30 and TRBJ1-2, is SQTIHQWPATLVQPVGSPLSLECTVEGTSNPNLYWYRQAAGRGLQLLFYSVGIGQISSEVPQNLSASRPQDRQFILSSKKLLLSDSGFYLCALRIQGMDGYTFGSGTRLTVV.

The J gene is TRBJ2-7, the V gene TRBV2; 10 positions match TRBD2. Germline lookup yields CDR1 SNHLY and CDR2 FYNNEI. V lost 6 bases, J lost 7 bases, and 9 bases stayed unmatched. The CDR3 sequence is 14 residues long. The CDR3 reads CASRALAGEWEQYF. DNA of the CDR3: TGTGCCAGCAGGGCCCTAGCGGGAGAATGGGAGCAGTACTTC.

V and J are TRBV10-3 and TRBJ1-3; D is unclear. Germline CDR1 and CDR2: ENHRY and SYGVKD. The V end lost 0 bases, the J end lost 2 bases, and 8 bases lay between the germline ends. The CDR3 has 15 residues. The CDR3 DNA reads TGTGCCATCAGTGAGTCGAGAGGGCCTGGAAACACCATATATTTT. Protein: CAISESRGPGNTIYF.

The V and J genes are TRBV6-5 and TRBJ1-1, with D perhaps matching TRBD1 (6 bases). V was cut by 2 bases and J by 8 bases, with 9 bases left in between. The CDR3 spans 12 residues. Germline-derived CDR1 and CDR2 are MNHEY and SVGAGI. CDR3 sequence reads: CASSYTGTEAFF. The CDR3 bases are TGTGCCAGCAGTTACACGGGGACAGAAGCTTTCTTT.

This rearrangement joins TRBV19 to TRBJ2-7; D perhaps matches TRBD2 (6 bases). The V gene lost 6 bases and the J gene lost 4 bases, with 13 bases spanning the gap. Germline values: CDR1 LNHDA, CDR2 SQIVND (reference sequence). This CDR3 is built from 13 residues. The CDR3 loop is CASRPGRGYEQYF. The CDR3 DNA follows: TGTGCCAGTAGGCCGGGGCGGGGATACGAGCAGTACTTC.

The V call is TRBV7-9, the J call TRBJ1-2, with D maybe TRBD1 (5 bases). The CDR3 loop spans 15 amino acids. Trimming left V 2 bases short and J 4 bases short, with 14 bases between. Germline V gene sequence: CDR1 SEHNR, CDR2 FQNEAQ (reference sequence). The CDR3 spells CASSLRRAGFYGYTF. CDR3 coding DNA: TGTGCCAGCAGCTTAAGGAGGGCAGGGTTCTATGGCTACACCTTC.

The V and J genes are TRBV6-5 and TRBJ2-7; 9 nucleotides match TRBD1. This CDR3 is 15 amino acids long. Germline loops: CDR1 MNHEY, CDR2 SVGAGI. The junction had 9 bases not matched to a gene; V was cut back by 6 bases and J by 3 bases. This CDR3 reads CASRYRDRADYEQYF. The CDR3 coding sequence is TGTGCCAGCAGATACCGGGACAGGGCCGACTACGAGCAGTACTTC.

The chain couples TRBV7-6 to TRBJ1-5; weak D call: TRBD1 (6 bases). The ends were cut back, 1 base at V and 2 bases at J, with 9 bases in the middle. The CDR3 is 15 amino acids. Germline lookup yields CDR1 SGHVS and CDR2 FNYEAQ. CDR3 in amino acids: CASSLGSGGNQPQHF. The CDR3 nucleotides are TGTGCCAGCAGCTTAGGGTCAGGGGGCAATCAGCCCCAGCATTTT.

The rearrangement joins TRBV7-2 to TRBJ2-1, with D possibly TRBD2 on 7 matching bases. Looked up from germline, CDR1 is SGHTA and CDR2 is FQGNSA. The CDR3 covers 15 residues. The ends were cut back, 1 base at V and 9 bases at J, with 16 bases in the middle. The CDR3 DNA reads as TGTGCCAGCAGCTTAGGATTCCCAGGGGAGGGTGAGCAGTTCTTC. This encodes CASSLGFPGEGEQFF.